This entry lists 15 T cell receptor beta chains sequenced from one sample in a study of blood T cell repertoires in COVID-19 (dated by TCRdb to about 2020). To prepare the library, the immunoSEQ multiplex PCR assay was applied. Sourced from immuneACCESS, this table was stored by TCRdb with only in-frame sequences that have V and J called. A share of the clones is absent; for the studies checked, an unresolved V gene accounts for under half, and the remainder has no known explanation. This sample comprises about 310,000 clones, about nine tenths of them detected only once. 1% of the sample lies in the top ten. Sequencing was carried out using peripheral blood. The receptors were sampled from a man aged 50-60 years with active or convalescent COVID-19.

The genes are TRBV11-3 and TRBJ2-1, with 12 bases fitting TRBD2. V shed 5 bases, J shed 9 bases, and the junction held 11 bases outside the gene matches. The CDR3 has 16 amino acids. Germline V lookup: CDR1 SGHNT, CDR2 YENEEA. CDR3 residues: CASSRDSSGGASEQFF. As DNA, the CDR3 is TGTGCCAGCAGCCGGGACTCTAGCGGGGGGGCCTCTGAGCAGTTCTTC.

This chain joins TRBV4-1 and TRBJ2-2; TRBD2 matches at 10 bases. Germline CDR1 reads MGHRA; CDR2 reads YSYEKL. J was trimmed by 0 bases and V by 3 bases; bases with no gene match: 4. This CDR3 comprises 17 residues. The CDR3 sequence is CASSHMGLAPNTGELFF. The CDR3 coding sequence is TGCGCCAGCAGCCATATGGGACTAGCGCCGAACACCGGGGAGCTGTTTTTT.

This clone occurred once. The gene calls are TRBV3-1 (or the pseudogene TRBV3-2) and TRBJ2-1; possibly TRBD2 for D (7 bases). Germline-derived CDR1 and CDR2 are LGHDT and YNNKEL (reference sequence). The CDR3 covers 15 residues. V shed 1 base and J shed 2 bases, with 9 bases lying between them. In DNA, the CDR3 is TGTGCCAGCAGCCAAGGCGGGGGCCCCTACAATGAGCAGTTCTTC. Translation: CASSQGGGPYNEQFF.

The chain recombines TRBV5-5 with TRBJ1-2; the D is unclear. With 3 bases removed from V and 4 bases from J, the gap between germline ends came to 16 bases. CDR3 length: 15 residues. CDR1 is SGHKS and CDR2 is YYEKEE in the germline V gene (reference sequence). CDR3 coding DNA: TGTGCCAGCAGCTCAAGTCCTCGAGAGATCTATGGCTACACCTTC. It encodes CASSSSPREIYGYTF.

The chain employs TRBV6-2 or TRBV6-3 and TRBJ2-7, with TRBD2 matching over 13 bases. The CDR3 contains 16 residues. Germline values: CDR1 MNHEY, CDR2 SVGEGT. Losses at the gene ends were 2 bases for V and 6 bases for J; bases not matched to a gene: 7. The chain's CDR3 is CASSYQLAGGPSEQYF. For the CDR3, the DNA is TGTGCCAGCAGTTACCAACTAGCGGGGGGGCCGTCCGAGCAGTACTTC.

This clone was seen only once. The chain couples TRBV6-6 to TRBJ2-7, with TRBD1 matching over 8 bases. Germline V gene lookup returns CDR1 MNHNY and CDR2 SVGAGI (reference sequence). This CDR3 spans 14 amino acids. V shed 0 bases, J shed 5 bases, and the junction held 3 bases outside the gene matches. CDR3 residues: CASSYSGQDNEQYF. The CDR3 nucleotides read TGTGCCAGCAGTTACTCGGGACAGGATAACGAGCAGTACTTC.

The rearrangement uses TRBV18 and TRBJ1-1; a weak D match, TRBD1 (5 bases). V was clipped by 6 bases and J by 7 bases, with 12 bases between them. This CDR3 has 12 residues. CDR1 KGHSH and CDR2 LQKENI come from the germline V gene. For the CDR3, the DNA is TGTGCCAGCTCGGCAGGGCCCAGTGAAGCTTTCTTT. It yields the protein CASSAGPSEAFF.

The chain joins TRBV4-1 to TRBJ1-1, with no clear D. The CDR3 is made up of 15 amino acids. V was pared by 0 bases and J by 4 bases, with 12 bases between. Germline V CDR1 and CDR2: MGHRA, YSYEKL. The CDR3 protein is CASSQDSDWVTEAFF. Written as DNA, the CDR3 is TGCGCCAGCAGCCAAGATTCAGACTGGGTCACTGAAGCTTTCTTT.

The chain joins TRBV2 to TRBJ1-2; D is uncertain. The CDR3 has 13 amino acids. Germline lookup yields CDR1 SNHLY and CDR2 FYNNEI. V lost 5 bases, J lost 11 bases, and 18 bases lay in between. The CDR3 here is CASSSPGVMGYTF. DNA for the CDR3: TGTGCCAGCAGTTCACCCGGGGTCATGGGGTACACCTTC.

The rearrangement links TRBV19 to TRBJ1-1, with a possible D match to TRBD1 (5 bases). Germline V gives CDR1 LNHDA, CDR2 SQIVND (reference sequence). Trimming pared 1 base from V and 4 bases from J, leaving 10 bases between. The CDR3 has 14 residues. In DNA form, the CDR3 reads TGTGCCAGTAGTATAGCAGGGATAACCACTGAAGCTTTCTTT. As protein: CASSIAGITTEAFF.

The chain has TRBV24-1 and TRBJ2-1, with 7 bases identical to TRBD1. In germline, CDR1 is KGHDR, CDR2 SFDVKD. Trimming removed 7 bases from V and 2 bases from J; junction bases left unmatched: 1. The CDR3 spans 13 residues. The CDR3 sequence is CATSGTAYNEQFF. The CDR3 DNA reads as TGTGCCACCAGCGGGACAGCCTACAATGAGCAGTTCTTC.

This chain joins TRBV2 and TRBJ1-2; TRBD1 matches at 10 bases. Germline-derived CDR1 and CDR2 are SNHLY and FYNNEI. This CDR3 spans 15 amino acids. Trimming cost V 5 bases and J 3 bases; bases outside gene matches: 6. The CDR3 sequence is CASSFRQGADYGYTF. The CDR3 DNA is TGTGCCAGCAGTTTTCGACAGGGGGCGGACTATGGCTACACCTTC.

With respect to this clone: The same CDR3 also results from other DNA sequences found in this sample. The chain carries TRBV4-2 and TRBJ1-5; D not resolved. Germline V gives CDR1 LGHNA, CDR2 YNFKEQ. CDR3 length equals 13 residues. The germline V and J ends were trimmed by 0 bases and 4 bases, with 4 bases remaining between them. CDR3 protein: CASSQDPNQPQHF. The CDR3 nucleotides read TGTGCCAGCAGCCAAGATCCTAATCAGCCCCAGCATTTT.

This chain uses TRBV2 with TRBJ2-3, with a possible D match to TRBD1 (7 bases). This CDR3 is 14 amino acids long. Trimming took off 6 bases at V and 2 bases at J, with 12 bases between the two ends. Germline lookup yields CDR1 SNHLY and CDR2 FYNNEI. CDR3 sequence: CASSAGQHTDTQYF. CDR3 DNA sequence: TGTGCCAGCAGCGCGGGACAGCACACAGATACGCAGTATTTT.

The chain joins TRBV21-1 to TRBJ1-5; TRBD1, the table's D call, lacks a check against the DNA. TRBV21-1 is tagged as a pseudogene. This CDR3 is built from 18 residues. The CDR3 is CASSTRGQNMSSNQPQHF. DNA for the CDR3: TGTGCCAGCAGCACTAGGGGGCAGAATATGAGTAGCAATCAGCCCCAGCATTTT.